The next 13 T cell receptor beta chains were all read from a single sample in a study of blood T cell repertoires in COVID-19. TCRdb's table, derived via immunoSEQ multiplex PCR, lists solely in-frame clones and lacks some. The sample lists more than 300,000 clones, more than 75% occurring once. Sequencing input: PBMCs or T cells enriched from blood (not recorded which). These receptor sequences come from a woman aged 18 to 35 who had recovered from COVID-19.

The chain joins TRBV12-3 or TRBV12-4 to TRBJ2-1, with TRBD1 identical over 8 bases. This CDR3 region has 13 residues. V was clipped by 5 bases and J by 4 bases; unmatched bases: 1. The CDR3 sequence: CASSTGGYNEQFF. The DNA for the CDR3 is TGTGCCAGCAGTACAGGGGGATACAATGAGCAGTTCTTC.

The CDR3 loop reads CASSSGGFGELFF. CDR3 bases: TGTGCCAGCAGCTCCGGGGGATTCGGGGAGCTGTTTTTT. V and J are TRBV11-3 and TRBJ2-2; perhaps TRBD2 as D (6 bases). Germline loops: CDR1 SGHNT, CDR2 YENEEA. V lost 4 bases to trimming and J lost 7 bases, with 10 bases between them. This CDR3 contains 13 residues.

CDR3 coding DNA: TGTGCCAGCAGCTGGCGGTCGGGGGGCGGCTCCAAAAACTATGGCTACACCTTC. It yields the protein CASSWRSGGGSKNYGYTF. The chain is built from TRBV3-1 (or the pseudogene TRBV3-2) and TRBJ1-2; D may be TRBD1 (6 bases). From germline, CDR1 is LGHDT and CDR2 YNNKEL (reference sequence). The CDR3 sequence is 18 residues long. Trimming left V 5 bases short and J 2 bases short, with 24 bases between.

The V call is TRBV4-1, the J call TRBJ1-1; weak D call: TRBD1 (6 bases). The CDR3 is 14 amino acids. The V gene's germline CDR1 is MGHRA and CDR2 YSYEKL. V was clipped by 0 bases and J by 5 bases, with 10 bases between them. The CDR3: CASSQEGTWTEAFF. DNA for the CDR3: TGCGCCAGCAGCCAAGAGGGGACATGGACTGAAGCTTTCTTT.

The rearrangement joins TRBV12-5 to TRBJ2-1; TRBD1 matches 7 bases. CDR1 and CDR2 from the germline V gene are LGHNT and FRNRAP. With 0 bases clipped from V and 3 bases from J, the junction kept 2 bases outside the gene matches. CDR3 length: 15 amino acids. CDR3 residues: CASGLVRTGYNEQFF. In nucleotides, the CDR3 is TGTGCTAGTGGTTTGGTCCGGACAGGCTACAATGAGCAGTTCTTC.

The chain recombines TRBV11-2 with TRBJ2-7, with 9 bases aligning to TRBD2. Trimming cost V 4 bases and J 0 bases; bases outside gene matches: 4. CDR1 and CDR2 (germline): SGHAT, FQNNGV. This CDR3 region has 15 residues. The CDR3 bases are TGTGCCAGCAGCTCCCTTAGCGGGGGCTCCTACGAGCAGTACTTC. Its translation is CASSSLSGGSYEQYF.

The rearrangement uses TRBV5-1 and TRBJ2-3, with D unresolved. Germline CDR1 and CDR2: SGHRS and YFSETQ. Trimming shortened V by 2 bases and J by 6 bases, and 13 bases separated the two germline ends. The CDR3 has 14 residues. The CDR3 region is CASSLVRSADTQYF. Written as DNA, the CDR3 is TGCGCCAGCAGCTTAGTTAGAAGTGCGGATACGCAGTATTTT.

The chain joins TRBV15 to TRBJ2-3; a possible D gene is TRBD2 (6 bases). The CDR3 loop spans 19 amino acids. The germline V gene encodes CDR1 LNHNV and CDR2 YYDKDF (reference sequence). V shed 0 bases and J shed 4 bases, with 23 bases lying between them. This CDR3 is CATSRDPFTWRGVADTQYF. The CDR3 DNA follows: TGTGCCACCAGCAGAGATCCATTCACTTGGCGGGGAGTCGCAGATACGCAGTATTTT.

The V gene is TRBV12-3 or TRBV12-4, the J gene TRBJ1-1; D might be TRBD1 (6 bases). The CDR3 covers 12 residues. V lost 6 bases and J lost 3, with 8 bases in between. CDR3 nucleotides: TGTGCCAGCAGGACAGGATACACTGAAGCTTTCTTT. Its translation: CASRTGYTEAFF.

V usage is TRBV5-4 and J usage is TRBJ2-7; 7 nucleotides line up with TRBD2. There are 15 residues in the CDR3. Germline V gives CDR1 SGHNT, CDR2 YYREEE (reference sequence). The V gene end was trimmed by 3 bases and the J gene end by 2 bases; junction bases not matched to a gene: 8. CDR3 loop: CASSSYERGAYEQYF. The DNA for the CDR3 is TGTGCCAGCAGCTCGTATGAGCGGGGCGCCTACGAGCAGTACTTC.

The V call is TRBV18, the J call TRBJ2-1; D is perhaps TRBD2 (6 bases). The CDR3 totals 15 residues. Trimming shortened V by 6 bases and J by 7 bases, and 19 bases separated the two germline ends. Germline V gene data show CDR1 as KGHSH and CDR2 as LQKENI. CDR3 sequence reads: CASSSPGGALNEQFF. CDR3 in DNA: TGTGCCAGCTCGTCCCCCGGAGGGGCCCTGAATGAGCAGTTCTTC.

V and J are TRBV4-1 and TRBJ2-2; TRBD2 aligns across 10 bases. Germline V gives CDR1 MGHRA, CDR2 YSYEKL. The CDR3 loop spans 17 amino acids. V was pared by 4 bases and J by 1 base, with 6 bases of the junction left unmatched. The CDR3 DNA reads TGCGCCAGCAGCCCCTCCCGGACTAGCGGGAACACCGGGGAGCTGTTTTTT. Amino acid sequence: CASSPSRTSGNTGELFF.

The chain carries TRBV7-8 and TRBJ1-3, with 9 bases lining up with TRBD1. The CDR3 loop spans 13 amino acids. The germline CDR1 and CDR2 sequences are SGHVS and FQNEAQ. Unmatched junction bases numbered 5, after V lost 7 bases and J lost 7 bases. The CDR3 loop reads CASNSGQGNTIYF. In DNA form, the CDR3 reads TGTGCCAGCAACTCGGGACAGGGCAACACCATATATTTT. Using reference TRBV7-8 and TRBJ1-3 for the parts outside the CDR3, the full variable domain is GAGVSQSPRYKVAKRGQDVALRCDPISGHVSLFWYQQALGQGPEFLTYFQNEAQLDKSGLPSDRFFAERPEGSVSTLKIQRTQQEDSAVYLCASNSGQGNTIYFGEGSWLTVV.